This entry lists 9 T cell receptor beta chains sequenced from one sample in a study of blood T cell repertoires in COVID-19 (dated by TCRdb to 2019 to 2021). Library method: the immunoSEQ multiplex PCR assay. TCRdb holds this immuneACCESS table with in-frame rearrangements only. Some clones are missing; in checked studies, unresolved V genes explain under half, and the rest has no known cause. This sample comprises approximately 200,000 clones, 75% to 90% of them detected only once. The top ten clones comprise less than 1.5% of the sample. Source material: PBMCs or T cells enriched from blood (not recorded which). The receptor source for this set is a man in his thirties or forties who had recovered from COVID-19.

This sequence joins TRBV30 and TRBJ2-3, with 12 bases that match TRBD1. This CDR3 is 16 amino acids long. V shed 0 bases, J shed 5 bases, and the junction held 6 bases outside the gene matches. The germline gives CDR1 GTSNPN, CDR2 SVGIG (reference sequence). The DNA of the CDR3 is TGTGCCTGGAGTGTACCGGGACAGGGGGCCGGAGATACGCAGTATTTT. Its translation is CAWSVPGQGAGDTQYF.

The chain is built from TRBV18 and TRBJ2-7; maybe TRBD1 (6 bases). This CDR3 has 14 amino acids. V lost 6 bases to trimming and J lost 4 bases, with 16 bases between them. Per germline, CDR1 KGHSH and CDR2 LQKENI. This chain's CDR3 is CASSPQGSVYEQYF. CDR3 in DNA: TGTGCCAGCTCGCCTCAGGGGTCAGTATACGAGCAGTACTTC.

CDR3 in amino acids: CASSEYPFTGGAWAFF. The CDR3, as DNA: TGTGCCAGCAGTGAGTACCCATTTACAGGGGGCGCTTGGGCTTTCTTT. V usage is TRBV27 and J usage is TRBJ1-1; 9 nucleotides align to TRBD1. The length of the CDR3 is 16 residues. The V segment lost 5 bases and the J segment 11 bases; nucleotides outside the gene matches: 18. The V gene's germline CDR1 is MNHEY and CDR2 SMNVEV (reference sequence).

This clone was counted a single time. In DNA form, the CDR3 reads TGTGCCAGCAGTTTAAGCGGTGGGGGAGGATGGGATGGCTACACCTTC. As protein: CASSLSGGGGWDGYTF. The V call is TRBV27, the J call TRBJ1-2; D may be TRBD1 (5 bases). Germline V gene lookup returns CDR1 MNHEY and CDR2 SMNVEV (reference sequence). This CDR3 spans 16 amino acids. Trimming removed 2 bases at V and 6 bases at J, with 19 bases between.

This clone was observed a handful of times. The chain is built from TRBV28 and TRBJ2-7, with D possibly matching TRBD1 (6 bases). The V and J ends lost 3 bases and 2 bases respectively, with 8 bases between them. Germline-derived CDR1 and CDR2 are MDHEN and SYDVKM. This CDR3 is built from 13 residues. Here the CDR3 reads CASSLGAPYEQYF. The CDR3 nucleotides read TGTGCCAGCAGTTTGGGGGCACCCTACGAGCAGTACTTC.

This clone was seen more than once but under ten times. The chain links TRBV18 to TRBJ1-6; TRBD1 aligns across 8 bases. This CDR3 has 16 amino acids. J was trimmed by 2 bases and V by 3 bases; bases with no gene match: 3. Germline V lookup: CDR1 KGHSH, CDR2 LQKENI. The CDR3 DNA reads TGTGCCAGCTCACCCGCAGGGGGCACCTATAATTCACCCCTCCACTTT. Its translation is CASSPAGGTYNSPLHF.

This chain connects TRBV5-8 to TRBJ2-5, with D possibly matching TRBD2 (5 bases). The length of the CDR3 is 16 residues. V was cut by 4 bases and J by 4 bases, with 20 bases left in between. Germline CDR1 reads SGHTS; CDR2 reads YDEGEE. This CDR3 is CASSRGGVLAGETQYF. CDR3 in DNA: TGTGCCAGCAGCCGGGGTGGGGTGCTAGCTGGAGAGACCCAGTACTTC.

This clone has more than one count but fewer than ten. The chain couples TRBV13 to TRBJ2-1; tentatively, D is TRBD1 (5 bases). Trimming left V 3 bases short and J 2 bases short, with 17 bases between. Germline lookup yields CDR1 PRHDT and CDR2 FYEKMQ (reference sequence). The CDR3 is 17 amino acids. The CDR3 coding sequence is TGTGCCAGCAGCTTCTCTTACCGACAGAAAGCCTACAATGAGCAGTTCTTC. Translating gives CASSFSYRQKAYNEQFF.

The CDR3 loop is CASSVAVSYGYTF. The CDR3 nucleotides read TGTGCCAGCAGCGTAGCGGTTTCCTATGGCTACACCTTC. The V and J genes are TRBV9 and TRBJ1-2; D is unclear. V was clipped by 0 bases and J by 4 bases, with 7 bases between them. The V gene's germline CDR1 is SGDLS and CDR2 YYNGEE. This CDR3 spans 13 amino acids.